This TCR beta chain originates from a study of blood T cell repertoires in COVID-19. Study context: The study drew acute and convalescent COVID-19 samples from the United States, Italy and Spain.

Generated by immunoSEQ multiplex PCR, the TCRdb table keeps only in-frame clones and is missing some. The sample gives some 340,000 clones, around 83% of which show up once; about 3% is in the top ten. The CDR3 has 11 amino acids. The V gene lost 4 bases and the J gene lost 8 bases, with 8 bases spanning the gap. Germline CDR1 and CDR2: SGHAT and FQNNGV. The rearrangement links TRBV11-2 to TRBJ1-2; a weak D match, TRBD1 (5 bases). Sequenced material: peripheral blood. This clonotype originated in a man aged 25-45 years with active or convalescent COVID-19. The CDR3 spells CASSSRGGYTF. For the CDR3, the DNA is TGTGCCAGCAGCTCGCGGGGGGGCTACACCTTC.